The table lists the clone carrying this T cell receptor beta chain with a count of one. The data were taken from a study of cytomegalovirus exposure and HLA in healthy donors. The PCR contained 60 Vbeta and 13 Jbeta primers. Sequencing used immunoSEQ multiplex PCR; TCRdb keeps in-frame clones, though not all of them. The sample records over 120,000 clones, around 80% being singletons. Germline loops: CDR1 ENHRY, CDR2 SYGVKD. The CDR3 consists of 17 residues. The trim removed 10 bases at V and 2 bases at J, leaving 18 bases unmatched. What was sequenced was PBMCs. This TCR was sampled from a woman aged 30 to 39 in good health and CMV-seronegative. The chain carries TRBV10-3 and TRBJ1-2; the match to TRBD1 covers 8 bases. The CDR3 sequence is CANSNAGGEAGNYGYTF. The CDR3 region has the DNA TGTGCCAACTCGAACGCAGGGGGCGAGGCAGGGAACTATGGCTACACCTTC.